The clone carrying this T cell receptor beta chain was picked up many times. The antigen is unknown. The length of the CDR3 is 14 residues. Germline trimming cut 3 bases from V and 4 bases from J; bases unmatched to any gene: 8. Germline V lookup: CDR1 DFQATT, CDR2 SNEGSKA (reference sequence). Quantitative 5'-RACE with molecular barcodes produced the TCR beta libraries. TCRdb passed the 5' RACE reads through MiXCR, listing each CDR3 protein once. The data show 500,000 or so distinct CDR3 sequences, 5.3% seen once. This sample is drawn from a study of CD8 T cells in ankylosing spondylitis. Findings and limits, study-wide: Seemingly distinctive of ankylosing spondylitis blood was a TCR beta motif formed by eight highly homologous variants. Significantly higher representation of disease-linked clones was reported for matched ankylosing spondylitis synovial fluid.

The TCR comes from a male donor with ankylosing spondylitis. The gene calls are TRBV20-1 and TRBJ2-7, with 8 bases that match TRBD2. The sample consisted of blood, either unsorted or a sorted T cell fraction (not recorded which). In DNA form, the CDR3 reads TGCAGTGCTAGTACTAGCGGTCGGAGGTACGAGCAGTACTTC. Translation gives CSASTSGRRYEQYF.